A selection of T cell receptor beta chains follows, all from one sample in a study of T cell responses to AZD1222 COVID-19 vaccine. Assay used: immunoSEQ multiplex PCR; TCRdb lists only in-frame clones, some missing. The table includes approximately 90,000 clones, around 85% detected once. Specimen: peripheral blood, collected on day 0 of AZD1222 vaccination. The source of these receptors is an adult in good health. Both conserved end residues are part of each CDR3. Fields, in order: CDR3 length, J gene, D gene, V gene, clone size, CDR3 DNA, CDR3 protein. D genes are given only for firm matches. Rows give clone size only sometimes, using once, few, many, or a class for an expanded clone.

>16|TRBJ2-3|TRBD1|TRBV6-1|NA
TGTGCCGGCAGTGATCCCCCGGGACAGGGGACAGATACGCAGTATTTT
CAGSDPPGQGTDTQYF
>12|TRBJ2-3|NA|TRBV25-1|NA
TGTGCCAGCAGTCCTTCCACAGATACGCAGTATTTT
CASSPSTDTQYF
>15|TRBJ1-3|TRBD1|TRBV19|few
TGTGCCAGTATACGGGACAGAATGGATGGAAACACCATATATTTT
CASIRDRMDGNTIYF
>11|TRBJ2-5|NA|TRBV20-1|NA
TGCAGTGCTATACTACAAGAGACCCAGTACTTC
CSAILQETQYF
>15|TRBJ1-5|TRBD1|TRBV7-2|NA
TGTGCCAGCAGCTTAGGCGGGACAGCCAATCAGCCCCAGCATTTT
CASSLGGTANQPQHF
>14|TRBJ1-1|NA|TRBV19|once
TGTGCCAGTAGTATAGTGGGCATGAACACTGAAGCTTTCTTT
CASSIVGMNTEAFF
>15|TRBJ1-5|NA|TRBV19|NA
TGTGCCAGTAGTATATCGCCAGCGGGGGTTCAGCCCCAGCATTTT
CASSISPAGVQPQHF
>16|TRBJ2-7|TRBD2|TRBV18|NA
TGTGCCAGCTCAGGAGTTGGCGCGGGAGACCCCTACGAGCAGTACTTC
CASSGVGAGDPYEQYF
>14|TRBJ2-2|NA|TRBV19|NA
TGTGCCAGTAGTCAAGACAGAAACACCGGGGAGCTGTTTTTT
CASSQDRNTGELFF
>16|TRBJ2-5|TRBD2|TRBV4-2|NA
TGTGCCAGCCCCGGGATGACTAGCGGGAGAGAAGAGACCCAGTACTTC
CASPGMTSGREETQYF
>14|TRBJ1-2|NA|TRBV7-2|NA
TGTGCCAGCAGCCCACCCGTTAGTGGCTATGGCTACACCTTC
CASSPPVSGYGYTF
>16|TRBJ2-1|TRBD1|TRBV6-5|NA
TGTGCCAGCAGTTCCAGGACAGGGGGGTTTTACAATGAGCAGTTCTTC
CASSSRTGGFYNEQFF
>14|TRBJ2-7|TRBD2|TRBV9|NA
TGTGCCAGCAGCGCCTCTAGCGGGGGCTACGAGCAGTACTTC
CASSASSGGYEQYF
>12|TRBJ1-5|NA|TRBV29-1|once
TGCAGCTTTTCGGTGGGCAATCAGCCCCAGCATTTT
CSFSVGNQPQHF
>16|TRBJ2-3|TRBD1|TRBV5-1|NA
TGCGCCAGCAGCTTGCCCGGGACAGGGGTTACAGATACGCAGTATTTT
CASSLPGTGVTDTQYF
>14|TRBJ1-1|NA|TRBV10-3|few
TGTGCCATCAGGGCGACAGGACTGAACACTGAAGCTTTCTTT
CAIRATGLNTEAFF
>15|TRBJ2-3|NA|TRBV14|NA
TGTGCCAGCAGCAATATGCGGGGATCCACAGATACGCAGTATTTT
CASSNMRGSTDTQYF
>15|TRBJ2-7|NA|TRBV5-1|NA
TGCGCCAGCAGGCGAGGGGGAGGGACCTCCTACGAGCAGTACTTC
CASRRGGGTSYEQYF
>13|TRBJ1-4|TRBD1|TRBV30|NA
TGTGCCTGGAGTGGGACAGGGGTAGAAAAACTGTTTTTT
CAWSGTGVEKLFF
>14|TRBJ2-7|NA|TRBV9|NA
TGTGCCAGCAGCGTAGTAGGGAACTCCTACGAGCAGTACTTC
CASSVVGNSYEQYF
>15|TRBJ1-2|NA|TRBV30|NA
TGTGCCTGGAATGTAGGGATGAGTGGTAACTATGGCTACACCTTC
CAWNVGMSGNYGYTF
>15|TRBJ2-7|TRBD1|TRBV28|once
TGTGCCAGCCAGTTTTGGGACAGGGCCACCTACGAGCAGTACTTC
CASQFWDRATYEQYF
>14|TRBJ2-5|NA|TRBV4-1|NA
TGCGCCAGCAGCCCCCCTCACGGTCCAGAGACCCAGTACTTC
CASSPPHGPETQYF
>11|TRBJ2-3|NA|TRBV6-5|once
TGTGCCAGCAGGTCCGTGGATACGCAGTATTTT
CASRSVDTQYF
>16|TRBJ2-2|TRBD2|TRBV9|NA
TGTGCCAGCAGCGTAGCTGCTAGCGGGAACACCGGGGAGCTGTTTTTT
CASSVAASGNTGELFF
>12|TRBJ2-1|NA|TRBV10-3|NA
TGTGCCATCCTTAACCCCCGGGATGAGCAGTTCTTC
CAILNPRDEQFF
>15|TRBJ2-7|TRBD2|TRBV19|once
TGTGCCAGTAGAAAAGAGCGGGGGGACTCCTACGAGCAGTACTTC
CASRKERGDSYEQYF
>18|TRBJ2-2|TRBD2|TRBV4-1|NA
TGCGCCAGCAGCCAAGACTGGACTAGCGGGAACCTCCACGGGGAGCTGTTTTTT
CASSQDWTSGNLHGELFF
>15|TRBJ2-7|NA|TRBV19|NA
TGTGCCAGTAGTATTAGGGGGGGGAGCTCCTACGAGCAGTACTTC
CASSIRGGSSYEQYF
>14|TRBJ2-7|NA|TRBV7-3|NA
TGTGCCAGCAGCTTAGTGCCAGGGGACTACGAGCAGTACTTC
CASSLVPGDYEQYF
>15|TRBJ2-1|TRBD1|TRBV7-8|NA
TGTGCCAGCAGCGCCCGGGACAGTGTATTGAATGAGCAGTTCTTC
CASSARDSVLNEQFF
>16|TRBJ1-2|TRBD1|TRBV19|NA
TGTGCCAGTAGTATAGAAGCCGGGGACAGTAACTATGGCTACACCTTC
CASSIEAGDSNYGYTF
>15|TRBJ2-5|NA|TRBV3-1/TRBV3-2|NA
TGTGCCAGCAGCCAAGTAGGGGGAAAGAGAAAGACCCAGTACTTC
CASSQVGGKRKTQYF
>13|TRBJ1-2|NA|TRBV6-5|NA
TGTGCCAGCAGCCCCCGGGACAACTATGGCTACACCTTC
CASSPRDNYGYTF
>22|TRBJ2-7|TRBD2|TRBV4-1|NA
TGCGCCAGCAGCCAAGATGGCCTAGCGGGAGGAGGTCACGAGGGTTGGTCCTACGAGCAGTACTTC
CASSQDGLAGGGHEGWSYEQYF
>13|TRBJ1-5|NA|TRBV5-1|NA
TGCGCCAGCAGCGGGGGGGCTGATCAGCCCCAGCATTTT
CASSGGADQPQHF
>14|TRBJ2-1|TRBD2|TRBV27|NA
TGTGCCAGCAGTCGAGGACTAGCGAGGACTGAGCAGTTCTTC
CASSRGLARTEQFF
>16|TRBJ1-3|NA|TRBV9|NA
TGTGCCAGCAGCGCGCGAACCAGGAACTCTGGAAACACCATATATTTT
CASSARTRNSGNTIYF
>14|TRBJ1-3|NA|TRBV28|NA
TGTGCCAGCAGTTCAGGCTCCTCTGGAAACACCATATATTTT
CASSSGSSGNTIYF
>20|TRBJ1-1|TRBD1|TRBV14|NA
TGTGCCAGCAGCAAAATGGGGACAGGGGGCGTGCGGGCGTCGAACACTGAAGCTTTCTTT
CASSKMGTGGVRASNTEAFF
>14|TRBJ2-7|NA|TRBV6-2/TRBV6-3|NA
TGTGCCAGCAGTTATGGCGGGTCCCCCTACGAGCAGTACTTC
CASSYGGSPYEQYF
>16|TRBJ1-5|TRBD1|TRBV24-1|NA
TGTGCCACCAGTGATGCGGGACAGGGTTTCAATCAGCCCCAGCATTTT
CATSDAGQGFNQPQHF
>12|TRBJ1-2|NA|TRBV19|NA
TGTGCCAGTAGTATTGGGCGGACCGGCTACACCTTC
CASSIGRTGYTF
>13|TRBJ1-1|NA|TRBV19|NA
TGTGCCAGTAGTATAAACGTGAACACTGAAGCTTTCTTT
CASSINVNTEAFF
>17|TRBJ2-7|TRBD1|TRBV28|few
TGTGCCAGCAGTTTAGCAGGGGGCGCGGCTTTTTCCTACGAGCAGTACTTC
CASSLAGGAAFSYEQYF
>17|TRBJ1-4|TRBD1|TRBV28|once
TGTGCCAGCAGTTTGGGTACAGGGGGTTTTAGCGGTGAAAAACTGTTTTTT
CASSLGTGGFSGEKLFF
>13|TRBJ2-7|TRBD2|TRBV30|NA
TGTGCCTGGAGTGTGGGGGGGACCGGCAGGCAGTACTTC
CAWSVGGTGRQYF
>15|TRBJ1-6|NA|TRBV28|NA
TGTGCCAGCACCCCGACAGGTGATTATAATTCACCCCTCCACTTT
CASTPTGDYNSPLHF
>13|TRBJ1-4|NA|TRBV2|few
TGTGCCAGCAGTGGGCAGGGGCGAGAAAAACTGTTTTTT
CASSGQGREKLFF
>15|TRBJ1-1|NA|TRBV28|once
TGTGCCAGCAGTTTGAGGGACCGCACGAACACTGAAGCTTTCTTT
CASSLRDRTNTEAFF
>13|TRBJ1-2|NA|TRBV11-2|NA
TGTGCCAGCAGCGCATCGGGAAACTATGGCTACACCTTC
CASSASGNYGYTF
>13|TRBJ1-2|NA|TRBV6-5|NA
TGTGCCAGCAGTTACACAGCTAGAGATGGCTACACCTTC
CASSYTARDGYTF
>12|TRBJ2-5|NA|TRBV18|NA
TGTGCCAGCTCACCATCCGAAGAGACCCAGTACTTC
CASSPSEETQYF